The 28 T cell receptor beta chains given below trace back to one sample, sequenced in a study of CD8 T cells in ankylosing spondylitis. In TCRdb, the 5' RACE reads were re-called with MiXCR into one record per CDR3 protein. In the table there are about 350,000 distinct CDR3 sequences, approximately 22% of which are singletons. The material sequenced was blood, either unsorted or a sorted T cell fraction (not recorded which). The receptors were gathered from a male donor with ankylosing spondylitis or in good health (not recorded which).

This clonotype came up many times. The CDR3 bases are TGCGCCAGCAGCACGGGGGTGGGAGAGACCCAGTACTTC. It specifies CASSTGVGETQYF. The J gene is TRBJ2-5, the V gene TRBV10-1; the D gene is possibly TRBD2 (6 bases). CDR1 and CDR2 from the germline V gene are WNHNN and SYGVQD (reference sequence). V was shortened by 6 bases and J by 4 bases, with 12 bases between the two germline ends. CDR3 length: 13 residues.

The chain combines TRBV5-1 with TRBJ2-5; 9 bases are a match to TRBD2. The CDR3 extends over 15 amino acids. Per the germline V gene, CDR1 is SGHRS and CDR2 is YFSETQ. The trim removed 7 bases at V and 4 bases at J, leaving 11 bases unmatched. The CDR3 region has the DNA TGCGCCAGCTCCCGAGCTAGCGGGGAACTAGAGACCCAGTACTTC. Its protein product is CASSRASGELETQYF. Filled out from reference TRBV5-1 and TRBJ2-5, the complete variable domain reads KAGVTQTPRYLIKTRGQQVTLSCSPISGHRSVSWYQQTPGQGLQFLFEYFSETQRNKGNFPGRFSGRQFSNSRSEMNVSTLELGDSALYLCASSRASGELETQYFGPGTRLLVL.

The chain combines TRBV28 with TRBJ2-5; a weak D match, TRBD2 (6 bases). The length of the CDR3 is 15 residues. Looked up from germline, CDR1 is MDHEN and CDR2 is SYDVKM. V dropped 5 bases and J dropped 2 bases, with 15 bases sitting between them. The CDR3 reads CASSPTLALQETQYF. CDR3 bases: TGTGCCAGCAGTCCGACTCTAGCGTTACAAGAGACCCAGTACTTC.

The chain carries TRBV5-5 and TRBJ2-1; 7 nucleotides match TRBD2. With V trimmed by 4 bases and J by 8 bases, 15 bases remained unmatched. The CDR3 is 16 amino acids. Germline CDR1 SGHKS, CDR2 YYEKEE (reference sequence). The CDR3 here is CASSMALTPLADEQFF. The CDR3 coding sequence is TGTGCCAGCAGCATGGCCCTGACACCGCTAGCGGATGAGCAGTTCTTC.

The CDR3 DNA follows: TGTGCCAGCAACCCCCCCGTAGCGGAGGGCACAGATACGCAGTATTTT. Residues: CASNPPVAEGTDTQYF. This chain links TRBV2 with TRBJ2-3; D possibly corresponds to TRBD2 (6 bases). V was clipped by 7 bases and J by 1 base, with 18 bases between them. The CDR3 length is 16 residues. Germline loops: CDR1 SNHLY, CDR2 FYNNEI. Combining the CDR3 with reference TRBV2 and TRBJ2-3 gives the whole variable domain EPEVTQTPSHQVTQMGQEVILRCVPISNHLYFYWYRQILGQKVEFLVSFYNNEISEKSEIFDDQFSVERPDGSNFTLKIRSTKLEDSAMYFCASNPPVAEGTDTQYFGPGTRLTVL.

Only a few counts were recorded for this clonotype. J is TRBJ2-1 and V is TRBV6-1; D is ambiguous. In germline, CDR1 is MNHNS, CDR2 SASEGT. The CDR3 has 16 amino acids. Between the trimmed V and J ends, which lost 6 bases and 5 bases, there was a span of 20 bases. CDR3 sequence (DNA): TGTGCCAGCAGCCCCGGACCCCCTATATGGAACAATGAGCAGTTCTTC. Encoded protein: CASSPGPPIWNNEQFF.

This clonotype was observed a few times. The CDR3 bases are TGTGCCATCAGCGAGAGGGATAACGAGCAGTACTTC. Its translation: CAISERDNEQYF. V usage is TRBV10-3 and J usage is TRBJ2-7, with a tentative D call TRBD2 (5 bases). CDR3 length: 12 residues. Trimming pared 6 bases from V and 5 bases from J, leaving 11 bases between. Germline V CDR1 and CDR2: ENHRY, SYGVKD.

The rearrangement uses TRBV12-5 and TRBJ2-5, with D tentatively TRBD2 (6 bases). Trimming took 5 bases from V and 4 from J, leaving 17 bases between them. CDR3 length equals 15 residues. Germline values: CDR1 LGHNT, CDR2 FRNRAP. The CDR3 loop reads CASGAGPIGIETQYF. DNA of the CDR3: TGTGCTAGTGGTGCGGGACCTATTGGGATAGAGACCCAGTACTTC.

The CDR3 DNA reads as TGTGCCAGCAGCGCTGCTAGCGGGGGGGGTGAGCAGTTCTTC. Amino acids: CASSAASGGGEQFF. The chain is built from TRBV9 and TRBJ2-1; 12 bases line up with TRBD2. V was clipped by 3 bases and J by 9 bases; unmatched bases: 4. Germline-derived CDR1 and CDR2 are SGDLS and YYNGEE. The CDR3 runs 14 residues.

V and J are TRBV5-8 and TRBJ1-1; no firm D call. In germline, CDR1 is SGHTS, CDR2 YDEGEE. The CDR3 consists of 14 residues. Trimming removed 0 bases at V and 3 bases at J, with 9 bases between. CDR3 protein: CASSLAWDYTEAFF. CDR3 sequence (DNA): TGTGCCAGCAGCTTGGCCTGGGATTACACTGAAGCTTTCTTT.

J is TRBJ2-1 and V is TRBV20-1; 12 nucleotides match TRBD1. The germline V gene has CDR1 DFQATT and CDR2 SNEGSKA (reference sequence). The CDR3 contains 15 residues. After removal of 3 bases from V and 8 bases from J, the junction contained 8 bases not matched to a gene. CDR3 bases: TGCAGTGCTAGGACCGGGACAGGGGGCGTGGATGAGCAGTTCTTC. Residues: CSARTGTGGVDEQFF.

The J gene is TRBJ2-2, the V gene TRBV4-1; the D is unclear. The V gene's germline CDR1 is MGHRA and CDR2 YSYEKL. V lost 1 base and J 7 bases, leaving 4 bases between the germline ends. The CDR3 is 12 residues long. CDR3 region: CASSQVHGELFF. The DNA for the CDR3 is TGCGCCAGCAGCCAAGTACACGGGGAGCTGTTTTTT.

This clonotype appeared a few times. The chain has TRBV7-9 and TRBJ1-5; tentatively, D is TRBD1 (6 bases). There are 14 residues in the CDR3. Trimming took off 1 base at V and 6 bases at J, with 10 bases between the two ends. Germline V gene data show CDR1 as SEHNR and CDR2 as FQNEAQ (reference sequence). The CDR3 DNA reads TGTGCCAGCAGCTTAGTCACAGGGAGTCAGCCCCAGCATTTT. Protein: CASSLVTGSQPQHF.

This chain uses TRBV7-6 with TRBJ2-2; 7 nucleotides agree with TRBD2. There are 18 residues in the CDR3. Germline lookup yields CDR1 SGHVS and CDR2 FNYEAQ. After removal of 3 bases from V and 2 bases from J, the junction contained 12 bases not matched to a gene. This CDR3 is CASSLYGGGNPNTGELFF. In DNA, the CDR3 is TGTGCCAGCAGCTTGTATGGCGGGGGAAACCCAAACACCGGGGAGCTGTTTTTT.

This chain connects TRBV4-1 to TRBJ2-1; perhaps TRBD1 as D (6 bases). The germline V gene has CDR1 MGHRA and CDR2 YSYEKL. The CDR3 has 15 amino acids. Trimming left V 0 bases short and J 4 bases short, with 10 bases between. The CDR3 DNA sequence: TGCGCCAGCAGCCAAGAGGTAGGGGGATACAATGAGCAGTTCTTC. Translating it yields CASSQEVGGYNEQFF.

This clonotype was seen repeatedly, ten times or more. V and J are TRBV6-1 and TRBJ2-2; no definite D call. Between the trimmed V and J ends, which lost 7 bases and 1 base, there was a span of 10 bases. The CDR3 consists of 14 residues. Per the germline V gene, CDR1 is MNHNS and CDR2 is SASEGT. The CDR3 sequence is CASTSSLNTGELFF. CDR3 DNA: TGTGCCAGCACAAGCTCCCTGAACACCGGGGAGCTGTTTTTT.

This clonotype occurred a few times. The chain links TRBV3-1 to TRBJ2-1, with TRBD2 identical over 7 bases. Germline assignment: CDR1 LGHDT and CDR2 YNNKEL (reference sequence). The CDR3 is made up of 14 amino acids. Trimming removed 8 bases from V and 4 bases from J; junction bases left unmatched: 8. The CDR3 bases are TGTGCCAGCCGCCCGGGAGGCAGATACAATGAGCAGTTCTTC. Amino acid sequence: CASRPGGRYNEQFF.

Written as DNA, the CDR3 is TGTGCCAGCAGCTTAGACCCTAGCGGCCCTAGCACAGATACGCAGTATTTT. Translated, it gives CASSLDPSGPSTDTQYF. The chain is built from TRBV7-3 and TRBJ2-3, with 7 bases that match TRBD2. The CDR3 covers 17 residues. Germline values: CDR1 SGHTA, CDR2 FQGTGA. V lost 2 bases to trimming and J lost 0 bases; unmatched junction nucleotides: 8.

The chain is built from TRBV19 and TRBJ2-7, with D perhaps TRBD1 or TRBD2 (6 bases each). The CDR3 covers 15 residues. V gave up 7 bases and J gave up 0 bases, with 16 bases separating them. Germline-derived CDR1 and CDR2 are LNHDA and SQIVND (reference sequence). The CDR3 reads CASKASGGHSYEQYF. CDR3 bases: TGTGCCAGTAAGGCCTCCGGGGGACACTCCTACGAGCAGTACTTC.

This clonotype was seen more than once but under ten times. This chain uses TRBV29-1 with TRBJ1-1, with a weak D call TRBD1 (5 bases). Germline CDR1 is SQVTM and CDR2 is ANQGSEA. The CDR3 runs to 14 residues. V dropped 1 base and J dropped 1 base, with 10 bases sitting between them. This chain's CDR3 is CSVEGGTGNTEAFF. As DNA, the CDR3 is TGCAGCGTTGAAGGGGGGACGGGGAACACTGAAGCTTTCTTT.

The V gene is TRBV28, the J gene TRBJ2-7; 8 bases map to TRBD2. The CDR3 is 15 residues long. Germline trimming cut 3 bases from V and 0 bases from J; bases unmatched to any gene: 4. The germline CDR1 and CDR2 sequences are MDHEN and SYDVKM. The CDR3 here is CASSFISGTSYEQYF. In DNA form, the CDR3 reads TGTGCCAGCAGTTTTATTAGCGGGACCTCCTACGAGCAGTACTTC.

This chain joins TRBV6-2 or TRBV6-3 and TRBJ2-7; TRBD1 matches 8 bases. There are 15 residues in the CDR3. V lost 6 bases and J lost 9; bases outside the gene matches: 16. Germline CDR1 MNHEY, CDR2 SVGEGT. CDR3 region: CASRAGTGQLTVQYF. The CDR3 DNA reads TGTGCCAGCAGGGCCGGGACAGGACAACTTACGGTGCAGTACTTC.

The chain joins TRBV20-1 to TRBJ2-1, with 10 bases matching TRBD2. Looked up from germline, CDR1 is DFQATT and CDR2 is SNEGSKA (reference sequence). The J segment lost 7 bases and the V segment lost 0 bases, leaving 18 bases of the junction unmatched. The CDR3 is made up of 19 amino acids. CDR3 sequence: CSARDLASGGASGMNEQFF. In DNA, the CDR3 is TGCAGTGCTAGAGATTTAGCGAGCGGGGGGGCCTCGGGGATGAATGAGCAGTTCTTC.

This clonotype was found many times. The genes are TRBV12-3 or TRBV12-4 and TRBJ2-3; D uncertain. This CDR3 has 13 residues. V lost 5 bases to trimming and J lost 7 bases, with 13 bases between them. The CDR3 loop reads CASSPPETNTQYF. The CDR3 nucleotides read TGTGCCAGCAGTCCCCCGGAGACGAATACGCAGTATTTT.

The J gene is TRBJ2-7, the V gene TRBV4-1; D may be TRBD1 or TRBD2 (5 bases each). The CDR3 has 15 amino acids. V was pared by 4 bases and J by 2 bases, with 15 bases between. Germline CDR1 MGHRA, CDR2 YSYEKL. The CDR3 bases are TGCGCCAGCAGCCCTACTTGGGGGTCGGCCTACGAGCAGTACTTC. Its translation is CASSPTWGSAYEQYF.

This chain links TRBV14 with TRBJ2-7, with a possible D match to TRBD2 (5 bases). Trimming shortened V by 7 bases and J by 7 bases, and 20 bases separated the two germline ends. The length of the CDR3 is 14 residues. The germline V gene has CDR1 SGHDN and CDR2 FVKESK. Written as DNA, the CDR3 is TGTGCCAGCAACCCCTCCTCTAGCTATTCTGAGCAGTACTTC. It yields the protein CASNPSSSYSEQYF. Supplemented by reference TRBV14 and TRBJ2-7, the full variable domain reads EAGVTQFPSHSVIEKGQTVTLRCDPISGHDNLYWYRRVMGKEIKFLLHFVKESKQDESGMPNNRFLAERTGGTYSTLKVQPAELEDSGVYFCASNPSSSYSEQYFGPGTRLTVT.

The table lists this clonotype with a few counts. The chain recombines TRBV12-3 or TRBV12-4 with TRBJ2-7; the match to TRBD2 covers 9 bases. The CDR3 has 17 amino acids. With V trimmed by 7 bases and J by 0 bases, 13 bases remained unmatched. DNA for the CDR3: TGTGCCAGCACACAAGTCTACTATAGCGGGGGCTCCTACGAGCAGTACTTC. It specifies CASTQVYYSGGSYEQYF.

The chain joins TRBV12-3 or TRBV12-4 to TRBJ1-3; D remains unclear. The CDR3 runs to 14 residues. Trimming took 7 bases from V and 4 from J, leaving 14 bases between them. Written as DNA, the CDR3 is TGTGCCAGCACACCCGGGCAGCCGGGAAACACCATATATTTT. It translates to CASTPGQPGNTIYF.